This T cell receptor (beta chain) comes out of a study of blood T cell repertoires in COVID-19. Study-level background: Acute-phase and convalescent COVID-19 samples originated in the United States, Italy and Spain. The cDNA or gDNA used as material had been derived from T cells, B-cell-depleted T cells, or PBMCs.

The ends lost 4 bases at V and 1 base at J; junction bases unmatched: 7. Germline assignment: CDR1 LGHDT and CDR2 YNNKEL (reference sequence). The CDR3 sequence is 17 residues long. Authors' data handling: Estimation of nucleated cell counts was performed using reference gene primer amplification. TCRdb keeps only in-frame clones here, not all; method: immunoSEQ multiplex PCR. Clone size and V and J calls were adopted from that table, with D and trimming inferred from the DNA. This table holds over 70,000 clones, more than 70% found once. The rearrangement uses TRBV3-1 (or the pseudogene TRBV3-2) and TRBJ2-2; 9 bases align to TRBD2. The clonotype comes from a man older than 75 with acute or convalescent COVID-19. Sample: peripheral blood. The CDR3: CASSPRGGPLNTGELFF. The CDR3 DNA reads as TGTGCCAGCAGCCCGCGGGGGGGCCCCTTGAACACCGGGGAGCTGTTTTTT.